This T cell receptor beta chain was found in a study of CD8 T cells in ankylosing spondylitis. Findings and caveats of the study: Relatively scarce in peripheral blood, disease-linked clones were CD8+. Certain motif variants had earlier appeared in reactive arthritis synovial fluid and blood. What seemed typical of ankylosing spondylitis blood was a TCR beta motif built from roughly 8 highly homologous variants.

This clonotype has only a few counts. Antigen: not known. TCRdb re-called the 5' RACE reads through MiXCR, storing one row per CDR3 protein. Of under 300,000 distinct CDR3 sequences detected, under 20% appear once; the ten largest clones hold roughly a third. This sequence originates from a male donor with ankylosing spondylitis or in good health (not recorded which). The sequenced material came from blood, either unsorted or a sorted T cell fraction (not recorded which).

The CDR3 protein is CASSPTGTQETQYF. The DNA for the CDR3 is TGTGCCAGCAGCCCAACCGGGACTCAAGAGACCCAGTACTTC. The rearrangement joins TRBV6-1 to TRBJ2-5, with TRBD2 as a possible D gene (6 bases). The germline gives CDR1 MNHNS, CDR2 SASEGT. CDR3 length: 14 residues. Trimming stripped 6 bases from V and 2 bases from J, with 13 bases between.